Sequencing of this T cell receptor beta chain was carried out in a study of PD-1 blockade in classical Hodgkin lymphoma. TCRdb's copy holds only in-frame clones and misses some; the assay was immunoSEQ multiplex PCR. The sample has 15,000 to 20,000 clones; about 93% are singletons. This CDR3 spans 12 amino acids. Germline loops: CDR1 GTSNPN, CDR2 SVGIG (reference sequence). The V gene end was trimmed by 4 bases and the J gene end by 5 bases; junction bases not matched to a gene: 3. On this clone: Its antigen remains unknown.

This sample's time point: newly diagnosed, previously untreated cHL patient sample. Untreated, newly diagnosed classical Hodgkin lymphoma PBMCs were comparators. Study-level results: Repertoire difference causes, possibly disease activity or prior therapy, remain undefined. At baseline, newly diagnosed patients reportedly showed less TCR diversity than healthy donors.

The sample was peripheral blood mononuclear cells (PBMCs). This rearrangement joins TRBV30 to TRBJ2-5; 8 positions match TRBD1. The TCR sequence derives from a human donor with classical Hodgkin lymphoma. The CDR3 DNA reads as TGTGCCTGGACAGGGGGCCGGGAGACCCAGTACTTC. This encodes CAWTGGRETQYF.